This record concerns one T cell receptor (beta chain) sequence. The antigen is undetermined. This sample is part of a study of vaccination and CD4 T cells after COVID-19. Study context: Sampling after COVID took place at a median of 101 days (range 35 to 161) following diagnosis.

Findings of the study overall: 304 of 307 vaccine-specific clones from convalescent patients were spike mono-reactive.

The CDR3 runs to 16 residues. Per the germline V gene, CDR1 is SNHLY and CDR2 is FYNNEI. The junction had 15 bases not matched to a gene; V was cut back by 7 bases and J by 4 bases. The treatment denotes: approximately 11-day PBMC culture with coronavirus spike peptide pools or control peptides (ViraFEST assay). From the unexposed donor, CD4+ T cells were collected ahead of the COVID-19 pandemic (2011-2018). If enough cells were available, CD4+ T cells from unexposed donors were probed with SARS-CoV-2 S/N and four cold-coronavirus spikes. Sequencing of cultured CD4+ T cell DNA used the Oncomine TCR Beta short-read assay. TCRdb passed the PCR reads through MiXCR, listing each CDR3 protein once. The table shows approximately 5,800 distinct CDR3 sequences, with approximately 42% occurring only once.

Sequencing used CD4+ T cells from blood, cultured in vitro. The source is a human donor in good health. The chain has TRBV2 and TRBJ2-5; 7 bases match TRBD2. In DNA, the CDR3 is TGTGCCAGCAAGAACCGAGGACCCAGGGAGGGAGAGACCCAGTACTTC. Translating it yields CASKNRGPREGETQYF.